Below are 3 T cell receptor beta chains sequenced from a single sample in a study of T cell responses to AZD1222 COVID-19 vaccine. Assay: immunoSEQ multiplex PCR; the TCRdb copy retains only in-frame clones and omits some. The sample yields about 120,000 clones, 80% to 95% seen once. Sequenced here: peripheral blood, sampled 28 days after the second AZD1222 dose. These receptors all stem from an adult who received the AZD1222 COVID-19 vaccine.

There are a few counts of this clone. The rearrangement joins TRBV27 to TRBJ1-5; D is undetermined. Germline lookup yields CDR1 MNHEY and CDR2 SMNVEV (reference sequence). The V end was cut by 0 bases, the J end by 0 bases, with 6 bases between. The CDR3 is 15 residues long. DNA for the CDR3: TGTGCCAGCAGTTTATCGGCAGATAGCAATCAGCCCCAGCATTTT. It translates to CASSLSADSNQPQHF.

The rearrangement links TRBV28 to TRBJ1-1; 7 bases line up with TRBD1. J lost 5 bases, V lost 3 bases, and 18 bases had no gene match. CDR3 length equals 18 residues. The germline gives CDR1 MDHEN, CDR2 SYDVKM. The chain's CDR3 is CASSLWTGPSPRLTEAFF. CDR3 nucleotide sequence: TGTGCCAGCAGTTTGTGGACAGGCCCATCTCCTCGGTTAACTGAAGCTTTCTTT.

The CDR3 here is CASSLRQQVLYEQFF. The CDR3 coding sequence is TGTGCCAGCAGTTTAAGACAGCAAGTTTTGTATGAGCAGTTCTTC. The chain couples TRBV27 to TRBJ2-1; a weak D match, TRBD1 (5 bases). Germline V gene lookup returns CDR1 MNHEY and CDR2 SMNVEV (reference sequence). Trimming shortened V by 2 bases and J by 8 bases, and 16 bases separated the two germline ends. The CDR3 sequence is 15 residues long.